A selection of T cell receptor beta chains follows, all from one sample in a study of blood T cells in healthy people across ages. TCRdb re-called the 5' RACE reads with MiXCR, one entry per CDR3 protein. The sample carries more than 500,000 distinct CDR3 sequences, 25% to 30% recorded once. The sequencing input was blood. Receptors were obtained from an older woman in good health. Each CDR3 is given with its conserved first and last residue. Fields, in order: J gene, V gene, clone size, D gene, CDR3 DNA, CDR3 protein. The D gene is left open where the match is weak. Not all rows give a size; the values are once, few, many and, for expanded clones, a class.

TRBJ1-3 TRBV20-1 - - TGCAGTGCCCCCGGGGGGGGTACTGGAAACACCATATATTTT CSAPGGGTGNTIYF
TRBJ2-7 TRBV9 - TRBD2 TGTGCCAGCAGCACTAACCCTAGCGGGGGGGCCACCTACGAGCAGTACTTC CASSTNPSGGATYEQYF
TRBJ2-5 TRBV7-2 few - TGTGCCAGCAGCTTATTACAGGGGCTCGGGGGGACCCAGTACTTC CASSLLQGLGGTQYF
TRBJ1-2 TRBV6-5 - - TGTGCCAGCAGACGCACTGGTGGCAACTATGGCTACACCTTC CASRRTGGNYGYTF
TRBJ2-7 TRBV15 - - TGTGCCACCAGCAGAGAGGGGAGCGGCTCCTACGAGCAGTACTTC CATSREGSGSYEQYF
TRBJ1-1 TRBV27 - - TGTGCCAGCAGTTTTTGGTCCCGCGGCACTGAAGCTTTCTTT CASSFWSRGTEAFF
TRBJ2-5 TRBV10-3 few - TGTGCCATCAGTGAGTCGGCGGGGCAAGAGACCCAGTACTTC CAISESAGQETQYF
TRBJ2-3 TRBV11-2 many - TGTGCCAGCAGCTCGACCGCTAGCACAGATACGCAGTATTTT CASSSTASTDTQYF
TRBJ2-5 TRBV5-8 few TRBD2 TGTGCCAGCAGGACCGAGCGGGGGGGCTCAGGCGAGACCCAGTACTTC CASRTERGGSGETQYF
TRBJ2-7 TRBV29-1 - - TGCAGCGCAACGGGAAGGGACGAGCAGTACTTC CSATGRDEQYF
TRBJ1-1 TRBV7-9 - - TGTGCCAGCAGGACGCTGCAGGGCGCTGAAGCTTTCTTT CASRTLQGAEAFF
TRBJ1-1 TRBV5-1 few TRBD1 TGCGCCAGCAGCCCTGGACAGGGGGCGTACACTGAAGCTTTCTTT CASSPGQGAYTEAFF
TRBJ1-2 TRBV20-1 - - TGCAGTGCTAGGGGGATCGGGGTGGACTATGGCTACACCTTC CSARGIGVDYGYTF
TRBJ1-1 TRBV7-2 few - TGTGCCAGCAGCTTGAATATCTACACTGAAGCTTTCTTT CASSLNIYTEAFF
TRBJ2-1 TRBV20-1 - - TGCAGTGCCAGATTGGGTAGGGAGGATGAGCAGTTCTTC CSARLGREDEQFF
TRBJ2-7 TRBV25-1 - - TGTGCCAGCAGTGCCCAGGCAGGGACCTACGAGCAGTACTTC CASSAQAGTYEQYF
TRBJ1-2 TRBV5-1 - - TGCGCCAGCAGCTTGGGGCAAACCTATTTTGGCTACACCTTC CASSLGQTYFGYTF
TRBJ1-4 TRBV30 - - TGTGCCTGGAGCGAACATAGGGGGTTTGAAAAACTGTTTTTT CAWSEHRGFEKLFF
TRBJ1-2 TRBV7-2 - TRBD1 TGTGCCAGCAGCGGACAGGGATGGTATGGCTACACCTTC CASSGQGWYGYTF
TRBJ2-2 TRBV20-1 few - TGCAGTGCGAGGGACCGCAACACCGGGGAGCTGTTTTTT CSARDRNTGELFF
TRBJ1-1 TRBV6-2/TRBV6-3 - - TGTGCCAGCAGTCCCGGTCAGTTGGGTGAAGCTTTCTTT CASSPGQLGEAFF
TRBJ2-6 TRBV20-1 - - TGCAGTGTGTTAAGATCCGGGGCCAACGTCCTGACTTTC CSVLRSGANVLTF
TRBJ2-5 TRBV3-1 - - TGTGCCAGCAGCCACGGCAGTTTACAAGAGACCCAGTACTTC CASSHGSLQETQYF
TRBJ2-7 TRBV12-3/TRBV12-4 few TRBD1 TGTGCCAGCAGTCGACAGGGATGGGGCGAGCAGTACTTC CASSRQGWGEQYF
TRBJ1-1 TRBV20-1 - - TGCAGTGCTAGACCCCCCGGGGGGTTGGGCACTGAAGCTTTCTTT CSARPPGGLGTEAFF
TRBJ2-4 TRBV19 - - TGTGCCAGTAGTAATTACCTGACCTCAAACATTCAGTACTTC CASSNYLTSNIQYF
TRBJ2-3 TRBV5-1 few - TGCGCCAGCAGCTGGACTAGCACAGATACGCAGTATTTT CASSWTSTDTQYF
TRBJ2-3 TRBV7-2 - - TGTGCCAGCAGCTTACCGGCGGGACCCCATTTGGATACGCAGTATTTT CASSLPAGPHLDTQYF
TRBJ2-7 TRBV7-2 - - TGTGCCAGCAGCTTTACAGGGAGGCCCTACGAGCAGTACTTC CASSFTGRPYEQYF
TRBJ2-5 TRBV6-2/TRBV6-3 - - TGTGCCAGGCTCACTCAAGAGACCCAGTACTTC CARLTQETQYF
TRBJ2-3 TRBV10-2 - - TGCGCCAGCAGTGATCGGGGGCCTAGCACAGATACGCAGTATTTT CASSDRGPSTDTQYF
TRBJ1-1 TRBV4-2 - - TGTGCCAGCAGCCAAGATCTTGGCCACACTGAAGCTTTCTTT CASSQDLGHTEAFF
TRBJ1-4 TRBV2 few TRBD1 TGTGCCACCAAGGGACAGATTAATGAAAAACTGTTTTTT CATKGQINEKLFF
TRBJ2-1 TRBV5-5 - TRBD1 TGTGCCAGCAGCTCGGGACAGGGTTTCACTAAGCAGTTCTTC CASSSGQGFTKQFF
TRBJ2-5 TRBV14 few - TGTGCCAGCAGTGTTGAACAGACCCAGTACTTC CASSVEQTQYF
TRBJ2-5 TRBV5-1 - - TGCGCCAGCAGCTTTCAAGGCTTGGGCCAAGAGACCCAGTACTTC CASSFQGLGQETQYF
TRBJ1-2 TRBV7-2 - - TGTGCCAGCAGCTTAGTTCCGGGTGGAGGCTATGGCTACACCTTC CASSLVPGGGYGYTF
TRBJ2-5 TRBV7-2 few - TGTGCCAGCAGCTTCTCAGGGTCGGAAGAGACCCAGTACTTC CASSFSGSEETQYF
TRBJ1-6 TRBV6-2/TRBV6-3 few TRBD1 TGTGCCAGCAGTTGGGACAGCAATTCACCCCTCCACTTT CASSWDSNSPLHF
TRBJ1-1 TRBV18 - - TGTGCCAGCTCATTGGGACGGACGGATGAAGCTTTCTTT CASSLGRTDEAFF
TRBJ2-7 TRBV6-5 - TRBD2 TGTGCCAGCAGAAGGGACTACCCCTACGAGCAGTACTTC CASRRDYPYEQYF
TRBJ2-1 TRBV2 few TRBD2 TGTGCCAGCAGTGAGGCCAGCGGGGGTTCCTACAATGAGCAGTTCTTC CASSEASGGSYNEQFF
TRBJ1-1 TRBV7-2 few - TGTGCCAGCAGCGGAGGAGCGAACACTGAAGCTTTCTTT CASSGGANTEAFF
TRBJ2-2 TRBV27 once - TGTGCCAGCGGTCCCCGTGACGGGTCGAACACCGGGCAGCTGTTTTTT CASGPRDGSNTGQLFF
TRBJ1-2 TRBV6-5 few - TGTGCCAGCCGGACGGGAAGAAACTATGGCTACACCTTC CASRTGRNYGYTF
TRBJ2-3 TRBV7-2 - - TGTGCCAGCAGCTCTCCCCCCCTGGGAGATACGCAGTATTTT CASSSPPLGDTQYF